This TCR beta chain was recovered during a study of T cells in Graves' hyperthyroidism and ophthalmopathy (dated by TCRdb to the late 2010s). About the investigation overall: Peripheral blood samples were taken at initial diagnosis, before any treatment was given. The study also compared thyroid tissue and blood T-cell repertoires from a handful of Graves' hyperthyroidism patients. TCR Vbeta CDR3 sequencing of 140 or so peripheral blood samples (about 45 ophthalmopathy, 75 or so hyperthyroidism and approximately 17 progressor patients) is reported in the paper. Once sampling was done, hyperthyroidism patients were given methimazole at a starting dose of 30 mg daily, whereas ophthalmopathy patients were given high-dose intravenous methylprednisolone. The 100 or so discovery patients were randomly divided into training and test sets at a 7:3 ratio. TCR V-J signatures able to tell the groups apart were searched for in a discovery cohort of 90 to 100 patients, of whom more than 40 had Graves' ophthalmopathy and 55 to 60 had stable Graves' hyperthyroidism. Whether ophthalmopathy could be predicted prospectively was tested in an independent validation cohort made up of roughly 19 hyperthyroidism patients plus 17 patients who later progressed to ophthalmopathy. Points the paper makes about the study in general: During validation, the model predicted progression to ophthalmopathy a median of about 5.9 months ahead of onset, with around 71% sensitivity and 72% to 80% specificity. Most expanded thyroid clonotypes (frequency above 0.001) were also detected in blood, a finding suggesting that blood repertoires may reflect thyroid immune responses. A 13 V-J signature model separated ophthalmopathy from stable hyperthyroidism, with roughly 88% sensitivity and roughly 81% specificity in cross-validation and 80%/75% in testing. Sample size was not statistically predetermined, and investigators were not blinded to group allocation.

As for this clonotype: Its cognate antigen has yet to be identified. The record has no base qualities; no much larger clone is one base away.

V is clipped by 6 bases and J by 0 bases, and the sequence between their germline boundaries is 17 bases long. Via the germline V gene, CDR1 is MRHNA and CDR2 SNTAGT. Reading from cysteine to phenylalanine, the CDR3 counts 17 amino acids. The sequence is cut down to CDR3 DNA, 51 bases in frame from base 1. Graves' hyperthyroidism was defined as stable when no progression to ophthalmopathy occurred over 18 months of follow-up. Hyperthyroidism patients were newly diagnosed, had a disease duration of under 2 months, and were aged 18 to 65 years. Any patient with an uncontrolled infection, another autoimmune disease, pregnancy or lactation was excluded. Diagnoses relied on clinical symptoms, serum thyroxine and TRAb, thyroid ultrasound and orbital computed tomography. Ficoll-Paque density gradient centrifugation was used to isolate PBMCs from around 9.1 ml of fresh peripheral blood. Trizol reagent was used to extract total RNA, and RNA quality was then checked on an Agilent 2100 Bioanalyzer.

Amplification of TCR beta CDR3 regions was carried out from RNA transcripts. A first-round RT-PCR of the TCR CDR3 used the HTBI primer set with the Qiagen OneStep RT-PCR kit. Libraries were constructed in a second round of multiplex PCR, after which size selection and purification were performed. Libraries were sequenced paired-end with 100 bp reads on an Illumina HiSeq2000. Regarding the original processing steps: SOAPnuke was used to process the raw data, removing reads that contained adapters or uncalled bases, had a mean Phred below 15, or lacked an exact match to the constant primer or identifier. High-quality paired reads were merged with COPE v1.2.5, and unique nucleotide sequences were defined as clonotypes. MiTCR v1.1 was used to align clonotypes to the IMGT TRBV, TRBD and TRBJ reference segments. The analysis was restricted to V-J combinations with a frequency above 0.0001, which together covered around 99% of the repertoires. A TCS score was defined as the ratio between F50 (clonal expansion) and ExV (chaos), using BLOSUM62-based TCRdist between CDR3 peptides within each V-J. Welch's t-statistics and random forest reduced around 510 V-J features to 10 to 15, which were used in a naive Bayes classifier (R e1071). Starting from the raw public reads, TCRdb applied fastp trimming at Q25, assembled clones with MiXCR and retained in-frame beta chains. Rows with one shared CDR3 protein collapse into an entry with the most common genes and DNA. The V and J calls reflect TCRdb's pipeline rather than the authors' work. For this sample the table gives about 700,000 distinct CDR3 sequences, of which 14% were detected only once. The ten largest make up roughly a tenth of the sample.

The receptor was isolated from a woman aged 18-30 years with Graves' hyperthyroidism. Sample: blood. The sequence links TRBV6-4 to TRBJ2-2; perhaps TRBD2 is the D gene, with 7 bases matching. The nucleotide sequence reads TGTGCCAGCAGGCGGTCGGGGGGCCCCGCGAACACCGGGGAGCTGTTTTTT. This gives the protein CASRRSGGPANTGELFF.